The 21 T cell receptor beta chains presented below share a single source sample, sequenced in a study of graft-versus-host responses after intestinal transplantation. These TCRs are of unknown antigen specificity. Measured with immunoSEQ multiplex PCR; TCRdb has only the in-frame clones, and not every one. The sample yields 95,000 to 150,000 clones, 90% to 95% seen once. Material: unstimulated CD4+ T cells sorted from spleen or lymph node cells, obtained before intestinal transplant. The receptors were sampled from a human donor who received an intestinal transplant.

The chain links TRBV2 to TRBJ1-2; no reliable D call. The germline CDR1 and CDR2 sequences are SNHLY and FYNNEI. This CDR3 comprises 12 residues. V shed 6 bases and J shed 5 bases, with 10 bases lying between them. The CDR3 bases are TGTGCCAGCAGGGGGTCGGAGTATGGCTACACCTTC. As protein: CASRGSEYGYTF.

The chain recombines TRBV18 with TRBJ2-3, with TRBD2 as a possible D gene (5 bases). Germline values: CDR1 KGHSH, CDR2 LQKENI. Trimming left V 3 bases short and J 6 bases short, with 13 bases between. This CDR3 contains 14 residues. The CDR3 protein is CASSPRTGLDTQYF. In DNA, the CDR3 is TGTGCCAGCTCACCCCGGACGGGGTTGGATACGCAGTATTTT.

This chain links TRBV2 with TRBJ2-1; D is possibly TRBD2 (5 bases). The CDR3 sequence is 11 residues long. Trimming removed 7 bases at V and 10 bases at J, with 11 bases between. Germline assignment: CDR1 SNHLY and CDR2 FYNNEI. CDR3: CASNREGEQFF. The CDR3 DNA follows: TGTGCCAGCAACCGAGAGGGCGAGCAGTTCTTC.

In the case of this clone: The junction does not match germline at one end; this may be a read error. Written as DNA, the CDR3 is TGTACCAGCTCACCGTGGACAGGGGCCCGGAGAGGGGAGCTGTTTTTT. Amino acid sequence: CTSSPWTGARRGELFF. The chain combines TRBV18 with TRBJ2-2; 9 nucleotides agree with TRBD1. This CDR3 contains 16 residues. Germline CDR1 KGHSH, CDR2 LQKENI.

The rearrangement links TRBV19 to TRBJ2-1, with 14 bases fitting TRBD2. The CDR3 loop spans 18 amino acids. With 4 bases clipped from V and 4 bases from J, the junction kept 9 bases outside the gene matches. Germline CDR1 LNHDA, CDR2 SQIVND (reference sequence). CDR3 nucleotides: TGTGCCAGTAGTAGGGGACTAGCGGGAGTGGTTGGGTACAATGAGCAGTTCTTC. It is translated as CASSRGLAGVVGYNEQFF.

The chain combines TRBV27 with TRBJ2-7; D gene unclear. The V end lost 6 bases, the J end lost 3 bases, and 15 bases lay between the germline ends. CDR1 is MNHEY and CDR2 is SMNVEV in the germline V gene (reference sequence). The CDR3 has 14 amino acids. The CDR3 reads CASRARWLDYEQYF. Here the CDR3 DNA reads TGTGCCAGCAGGGCCCGGTGGTTGGACTACGAGCAGTACTTC.

The CDR3 coding sequence is TGTGCCAGCAGCCCCCCGGGGACTAGAAACACCATATATTTT. This translates into CASSPPGTRNTIYF. The chain has TRBV7-8 and TRBJ1-3; D perhaps matches TRBD1 (5 bases). The germline V gene encodes CDR1 SGHVS and CDR2 FQNEAQ. This CDR3 has 14 residues. Trimming took off 5 bases at V and 5 bases at J, with 13 bases between the two ends.

This rearrangement joins TRBV5-1 to TRBJ1-1; D not resolved. This CDR3 has 14 amino acids. Germline CDR1 reads SGHRS; CDR2 reads YFSETQ. V was clipped by 0 bases and J by 1 base, with 7 bases between them. The CDR3 DNA is TGCGCCAGCAGCTTGGAGGACCAGAACACTGAAGCTTTCTTT. Protein: CASSLEDQNTEAFF.

CDR3 sequence reads: CASRNRGGGEAFF. DNA of the CDR3: TGTGCCAGCAGAAACAGGGGCGGGGGTGAAGCTTTCTTT. The V call is TRBV6-5, the J call TRBJ1-1; 7 bases fit TRBD1. Germline V gene lookup returns CDR1 MNHEY and CDR2 SVGAGI. This CDR3 spans 13 amino acids. J lost 7 bases, V lost 6 bases, and 8 bases had no gene match.

V is TRBV19 and J is TRBJ1-3; D is ambiguous. The CDR3 has 12 residues. Germline loops: CDR1 LNHDA, CDR2 SQIVND (reference sequence). The V end lost 7 bases, the J end lost 0 bases, and 4 bases lay between the germline ends. The CDR3 spells CASTNSGNTIYF. The CDR3 coding sequence is TGTGCCAGTACCAACTCTGGAAACACCATATATTTT.

The rearrangement links TRBV5-1 to TRBJ1-4, with 7 bases fitting TRBD1. Looked up from germline, CDR1 is SGHRS and CDR2 is YFSETQ. Trimming took 4 bases from V and 7 from J; bases not matched to a gene: 10. CDR3 size: 15 residues. CDR3 DNA sequence: TGCGCCAGCAGCCAATTGACAGGGTCCGGTGAAAAACTGTTTTTT. Translated, it gives CASSQLTGSGEKLFF.

The chain carries TRBV7-3 and TRBJ2-7; 8 positions match TRBD2. The CDR3 is made up of 15 amino acids. Trimming at V came to 6 bases and at J to 4 bases, leaving 11 bases not matched to a gene. The germline V gene has CDR1 SGHTA and CDR2 FQGTGA. In DNA, the CDR3 is TGTGCCAGCAGTCTGGACGGGACGGGGGGGTACGAGCAGTACTTC. Residues: CASSLDGTGGYEQYF. The full variable domain, in which reference TRBV7-3 and TRBJ2-7 provide the parts outside the CDR3, is GAGVSQTPSNKVTEKGKYVELRCDPISGHTALYWYRQSLGQGPEFLIYFQGTGAADDSGLPNDRFFAVRPEGSVSTLKIQRTERGDSAVYLCASSLDGTGGYEQYFGPGTRLTVT.

This clone occurred a few times. CDR3 sequence: CASSQVGLAFDEQFF. The DNA for the CDR3 is TGCGCCAGCAGCCAAGTGGGACTAGCGTTCGATGAGCAGTTCTTC. The chain couples TRBV4-1 to TRBJ2-1; 10 bases line up with TRBD2. CDR1 is MGHRA and CDR2 is YSYEKL in the germline V gene. With V trimmed by 1 base and J by 8 bases, 5 bases remained unmatched. The CDR3 is made up of 15 amino acids.

The chain recombines TRBV6-5 with TRBJ2-2, with D perhaps TRBD2 (6 bases). Deletions cut 1 base from V and 1 base from J, with 10 bases between. The CDR3 covers 16 residues. CDR1 is MNHEY, CDR2 SVGAGI, per germline. The CDR3 DNA reads TGTGCCAGCAGTTACTTCTCTAGCGAGAACACCGGGGAGCTGTTTTTT. The encoded protein is CASSYFSSENTGELFF.

The chain combines TRBV5-1 with TRBJ2-5; 8 bases fit TRBD2. Trimming took 4 bases from V and 5 from J; bases not matched to a gene: 7. The germline V gene encodes CDR1 SGHRS and CDR2 YFSETQ. The CDR3 spans 14 residues. The CDR3 DNA reads as TGCGCCAGCAGCCCGGGTTCGGGGGGGGAGACCCAGTACTTC. Protein sequence: CASSPGSGGETQYF.

The CDR3 DNA follows: TGTGCCAGCAGTGAGTGGCTAGAGAGTTTATACGAGCAGTACTTC. Translating it yields CASSEWLESLYEQYF. This chain joins TRBV2 and TRBJ2-7; D gene unclear. The CDR3 has 15 amino acids. V gave up 3 bases and J gave up 4 bases, with 16 bases separating them. Looked up from germline, CDR1 is SNHLY and CDR2 is FYNNEI.

J is TRBJ2-1 and V is TRBV30; TRBD1 matches at 7 bases. Germline CDR1 is GTSNPN and CDR2 is SVGIG (reference sequence). V gave up 1 base and J gave up 6 bases; unmatched junction bases: 0. The CDR3 is 12 residues long. In nucleotides, the CDR3 is TGTGCCTGGAGTGCAGGGGGCAATGAGCAGTTCTTC. Protein sequence: CAWSAGGNEQFF.

The chain joins TRBV10-3 to TRBJ2-7; D not certain. CDR3 length equals 15 residues. Germline CDR1 ENHRY, CDR2 SYGVKD. V lost 3 bases to trimming and J lost 0 bases, with 12 bases between them. CDR3: CAISDPSANSYEQYF. In nucleotides, the CDR3 is TGTGCCATCAGTGACCCATCAGCGAACTCCTACGAGCAGTACTTC.

The count of this clone is one. J is TRBJ1-5 and V is TRBV6-6, with 8 positions matching TRBD1. CDR1 is MNHNY and CDR2 is SVGAGI in the germline V gene (reference sequence). V lost 10 bases and J lost 7; bases outside the gene matches: 9. This CDR3 comprises 13 residues. Written as DNA, the CDR3 is TGTGCCACCCACGGACAGGGAGTACAGCCCCAGCATTTT. Translation: CATHGQGVQPQHF.

Remarks on this clone: The sample contains more than one DNA sequence encoding this CDR3. V usage is TRBV5-3 and J usage is TRBJ2-7, with 11 bases matching TRBD1. TRBV5-3 is sorted into the ORF group, with uncertain function. This CDR3 has 14 amino acids. The V segment lost 4 bases and the J segment 7 bases; nucleotides outside the gene matches: 7. In nucleotides, the CDR3 is TGTGCCAGAAGCGGCGGACAGGGGGCAGGGGAGCAGTACTTC. Protein: CARSGGQGAGEQYF.

This sequence joins TRBV7-8 and TRBJ2-7; 13 bases align to TRBD2. V dropped 4 bases and J dropped 0; count of bases not matched to a gene: 3. Germline CDR1 SGHVS, CDR2 FQNEAQ. The CDR3 covers 16 residues. CDR3 DNA sequence: TGTGCCAGCAGCTCGGGACTAGCGGGACTCTCCTACGAGCAGTACTTC. It codes for CASSSGLAGLSYEQYF.